The 30 T cell receptor beta chains listed next were all sequenced from one sample in a study of blood T cell repertoires in COVID-19. Produced via immunoSEQ multiplex PCR; TCRdb's table is partial and in-frame only. The table shows fewer than 350,000 clones, with 88% occurring only once. Source material: PBMCs or T cells enriched from blood (not recorded which). The receptors were gathered from an older woman in a cohort exposed to, infected with or recovered from COVID-19 (not recorded which).

The gene calls are TRBV27 and TRBJ1-1; TRBD1 aligns across 8 bases. The CDR3 length is 15 residues. Per the germline V gene, CDR1 is MNHEY and CDR2 is SMNVEV (reference sequence). After removal of 7 bases from V and 5 bases from J, the junction contained 12 bases not matched to a gene. Here the CDR3 DNA reads TGTGCCAGCACCCCCTTGACAGGGGTGGAGACTGAAGCTTTCTTT. Translated: CASTPLTGVETEAFF.

A word on this clone: Other DNA sequences in the sample encode the same CDR3. The chain couples TRBV5-1 to TRBJ2-7, with 8 nucleotides matching TRBD1. V was pared by 2 bases and J by 1 base, with 2 bases of the junction left unmatched. The germline CDR1 and CDR2 sequences are SGHRS and YFSETQ. This CDR3 has 14 residues. The chain's CDR3 is CASSLRTGSYEQYF. CDR3 coding DNA: TGCGCCAGCAGCTTAAGGACAGGGTCCTACGAGCAGTACTTC.

This rearrangement joins TRBV18 to TRBJ1-5; 7 bases line up with TRBD1. Germline assignment: CDR1 KGHSH and CDR2 LQKENI. Germline trimming cut 3 bases from V and 5 bases from J; bases unmatched to any gene: 4. The CDR3 extends over 14 amino acids. CDR3 region: CASSPNRGDQPQHF. CDR3 in DNA: TGTGCCAGCTCACCGAACAGGGGCGATCAGCCCCAGCATTTT.

This CDR3 reads CATSPADSPTDNQPQHF. CDR3 coding DNA: TGTGCCACAAGTCCGGCGGACAGCCCAACAGACAATCAGCCCCAGCATTTT. V gene TRBV19 combines with J gene TRBJ1-5, with D maybe TRBD1 (6 bases). Trimming cost V 10 bases and J 3 bases, with 25 bases left between them. This CDR3 comprises 17 residues. Germline V gene lookup returns CDR1 LNHDA and CDR2 SQIVND (reference sequence).

The gene calls are TRBV5-1 and TRBJ2-1; no firm D call. This CDR3 has 14 amino acids. Trimming took off 0 bases at V and 5 bases at J, with 9 bases between the two ends. Germline CDR1 is SGHRS and CDR2 is YFSETQ. The CDR3 is CASSLEYTNNEQFF. CDR3 sequence (DNA): TGCGCCAGCAGCTTGGAGTACACCAACAATGAGCAGTTCTTC.

The chain employs TRBV15 and TRBJ1-6, with D possibly TRBD1 on 6 matching bases. Trimming took 0 bases from V and 5 from J, leaving 8 bases between them. The CDR3 is made up of 15 amino acids. CDR1 and CDR2 (germline): LNHNV, YYDKDF (reference sequence). Here the CDR3 DNA reads TGTGCCACCAGCAGAGAAGGGGGAAATAATTCACCCCTCCACTTT. Its translation is CATSREGGNNSPLHF.

The chain joins TRBV6-5 to TRBJ2-7; 10 nucleotides match TRBD2. V gave up 6 bases and J gave up 3 bases; unmatched junction bases: 8. The CDR3 spans 15 residues. The germline gives CDR1 MNHEY, CDR2 SVGAGI. The CDR3 loop is CASSPLAGVVYEQYF. The CDR3 nucleotides are TGTGCCAGCAGCCCCCTAGCGGGAGTGGTCTACGAGCAGTACTTC.

The rearrangement joins TRBV7-9 to TRBJ2-1, with D maybe TRBD2 (5 bases). V lost 0 bases and J 0 bases, leaving 9 bases between the germline ends. This CDR3 comprises 16 residues. Germline V gene data show CDR1 as SEHNR and CDR2 as FQNEAQ (reference sequence). The CDR3 loop is CASSLARAGSYNEQFF. CDR3 in DNA: TGTGCCAGCAGCTTAGCGAGGGCTGGCTCCTACAATGAGCAGTTCTTC.

This chain's CDR3 is CASSSLAGSYNEQFF. In DNA form, the CDR3 reads TGTGCCAGCAGCTCTCTAGCGGGCAGCTACAATGAGCAGTTCTTC. V usage is TRBV7-6 and J usage is TRBJ2-1, with 8 bases that match TRBD2. The CDR3 extends over 15 amino acids. Germline V lookup: CDR1 SGHVS, CDR2 FNYEAQ. The V and J ends lost 4 bases and 3 bases, in that order; junction bases with no gene match: 5.

This clone was seen only once. The rearrangement uses TRBV6-2 or TRBV6-3 and TRBJ1-1; D may be TRBD1 (5 bases). CDR3 length equals 11 residues. Trimming took 5 bases from V and 8 from J, leaving 9 bases between them. The V gene's germline CDR1 is MNHEY and CDR2 SVGEGT. The CDR3 spells CASSIGGEAFF. CDR3 in DNA: TGTGCCAGCAGTATCGGGGGGGAAGCTTTCTTT.

The chain recombines TRBV3-1 (or the pseudogene TRBV3-2) with TRBJ2-7; D is perhaps TRBD1 (5 bases). CDR3 length: 14 residues. V was shortened by 1 base and J by 2 bases, with 9 bases between the two germline ends. CDR1 and CDR2 from the germline V gene are LGHDT and YNNKEL (reference sequence). In DNA, the CDR3 is TGTGCCAGCAGCCAAGTACAGGTCACCTACGAGCAGTACTTC. It translates to CASSQVQVTYEQYF.

The chain couples TRBV18 to TRBJ1-1, with 9 bases aligning to TRBD1. The germline gives CDR1 KGHSH, CDR2 LQKENI. There are 15 residues in the CDR3. V shed 6 bases, J shed 4 bases, and the junction held 9 bases outside the gene matches. This chain's CDR3 is CASSRDRGVGTEAFF. The CDR3 coding sequence is TGTGCCAGCTCGCGAGACAGGGGGGTGGGCACTGAAGCTTTCTTT.

The chain's CDR3 is CASSPLMSGRSEQFF. The CDR3 DNA sequence: TGTGCCAGCAGTCCCCTTATGAGCGGGAGAAGTGAGCAGTTCTTC. The gene calls are TRBV2 and TRBJ2-1, with 8 bases matching TRBD2. Losses at the gene ends were 5 bases for V and 9 bases for J; bases not matched to a gene: 12. CDR3 length: 15 amino acids. Germline CDR1 is SNHLY and CDR2 is FYNNEI.

V usage is TRBV5-4 and J usage is TRBJ2-7, with D tentatively TRBD1 (7 bases). The CDR3 is 16 amino acids. Germline lookup yields CDR1 SGHNT and CDR2 YYREEE (reference sequence). Trimming stripped 0 bases from V and 5 bases from J, with 18 bases between. The CDR3 DNA sequence: TGTGCCAGCAGCTTGGACCCTAGAGGGGGCGGGAACGAGCAGTACTTC. Its translation is CASSLDPRGGGNEQYF.

J is TRBJ2-2 and V is TRBV5-1; perhaps TRBD2 as D (6 bases). Trimming took off 5 bases at V and 3 bases at J, with 14 bases between the two ends. Germline-derived CDR1 and CDR2 are SGHRS and YFSETQ. This CDR3 has 15 amino acids. CDR3 residues: CASSFDGTHTGELFF. The CDR3 DNA is TGCGCCAGCAGTTTCGACGGGACTCACACCGGGGAGCTGTTTTTT.

As DNA, the CDR3 is TGCAGCGTTGTTGGGGGACAGGACGGTGAAAAACTGTTTTTT. Protein sequence: CSVVGGQDGEKLFF. This chain connects TRBV29-1 to TRBJ1-4; 8 nucleotides line up with TRBD1. Germline V gene data show CDR1 as SQVTM and CDR2 as ANQGSEA. V lost 4 bases, J lost 7 bases, and 8 bases stayed unmatched. The CDR3 totals 14 residues.

The chain links TRBV19 to TRBJ1-5, with D possibly matching TRBD1 (5 bases). The CDR3 covers 15 residues. V was pared by 7 bases and J by 2 bases, with 15 bases between. The V gene's germline CDR1 is LNHDA and CDR2 SQIVND (reference sequence). This CDR3 is CASTNSRGGNQPQHF. Written as DNA, the CDR3 is TGTGCCAGTACCAACAGTAGGGGCGGCAATCAGCCCCAGCATTTT.

This clone appeared once. The chain combines TRBV30 with TRBJ1-4, with 8 bases that match TRBD1. CDR3 length equals 12 residues. V shed 8 bases and J 3 bases; nucleotides not matched to a gene: 2. Germline values: CDR1 GTSNPN, CDR2 SVGIG (reference sequence). The CDR3 loop reads CAGQGPNEKLFF. The CDR3 region has the DNA TGTGCCGGACAGGGCCCTAATGAAAAACTGTTTTTT.

The chain combines TRBV27 with TRBJ2-6; 8 bases align to TRBD1. V dropped 6 bases and J dropped 0; count of bases not matched to a gene: 7. The germline V gene encodes CDR1 MNHEY and CDR2 SMNVEV (reference sequence). This CDR3 spans 17 amino acids. CDR3 DNA sequence: TGTGCCAGCAGCCGGACAGGGAAACCCTCTGGGGCCAACGTCCTGACTTTC. Encoded protein: CASSRTGKPSGANVLTF. The variable domain in full, completed from reference TRBV27 and TRBJ2-6, reads EAQVTQNPRYLITVTGKKLTVTCSQNMNHEYMSWYRQDPGLGLRQIYYSMNVEVTDKGDVPEGYKVSRKEKRNFPLILESPSPNQTSLYFCASSRTGKPSGANVLTFGAGSRLTVL.

This chain uses TRBV25-1 with TRBJ2-7; D might be TRBD2 (7 bases). Trimming took 4 bases from V and 4 from J, leaving 11 bases between them. CDR3 length equals 13 residues. Per germline, CDR1 MGHDK and CDR2 SYGVNS. CDR3 DNA: TGTGCCAGCAGTGTAGGGGGGGGTTACGAGCAGTACTTC. Residues: CASSVGGGYEQYF.

The CDR3 protein is CASSLGGQGYGYTF. CDR3 DNA: TGCGCCAGCAGCTTGGGGGGGCAAGGCTATGGCTACACCTTC. The chain combines TRBV5-1 with TRBJ1-2, with D possibly matching TRBD1 (6 bases). V was cut by 0 bases and J by 4 bases, with 10 bases left in between. Germline lookup yields CDR1 SGHRS and CDR2 YFSETQ. The CDR3 covers 14 residues.

V is TRBV21-1 and J is TRBJ2-7; the table gives TRBD1 as D, unverified against the DNA. TRBV21-1 counts as a pseudogene. This CDR3 has 13 amino acids. The CDR3 loop reads CASSEKQGDEQYF. The CDR3 DNA follows: TGTGCCAGCAGCGAAAAACAGGGGGACGAGCAGTACTTC.

This chain connects TRBV5-1 to TRBJ2-5; TRBD2 agrees at 9 bases. V shed 3 bases, J shed 5 bases, and the junction held 2 bases outside the gene matches. Looked up from germline, CDR1 is SGHRS and CDR2 is YFSETQ. The CDR3 totals 13 residues. This CDR3 is CASSYTSGETQYF. The CDR3 DNA reads as TGCGCCAGCAGCTATACTAGCGGGGAGACCCAGTACTTC.

This chain joins TRBV7-3 and TRBJ1-2; D remains unclear. The CDR3 length is 13 residues. Trimming cost V 4 bases and J 6 bases, with 12 bases left between them. The germline gives CDR1 SGHTA, CDR2 FQGTGA. The CDR3 here is CASSSRGQHGYTF. The CDR3 bases are TGTGCCAGCAGCTCACGAGGGCAGCATGGCTACACCTTC.

The V gene is TRBV7-9, the J gene TRBJ2-3, with TRBD1 matching over 9 bases. The CDR3 contains 16 residues. Germline lookup yields CDR1 SEHNR and CDR2 FQNEAQ (reference sequence). V shed 5 bases and J 2 bases; nucleotides not matched to a gene: 8. The CDR3 nucleotides are TGTGCCAGCAGCGTAGGGGACAGGGCACTCACAGATACGCAGTATTTT. This encodes CASSVGDRALTDTQYF.

This chain connects TRBV7-8 to TRBJ1-3, with TRBD1 identical over 8 bases. The CDR3 has 18 residues. J gave up 4 bases and V 1 base, and 12 bases lay outside the gene matches. CDR1 and CDR2 (germline): SGHVS, FQNEAQ. The CDR3, as DNA: TGTGCCAGCAGCTTAGAGACATTCAGGGGGCTAACGGGAAACACCATATATTTT. This sequence encodes CASSLETFRGLTGNTIYF.

This chain joins TRBV28 and TRBJ2-7; TRBD2 agrees at 9 bases. The germline V gene encodes CDR1 MDHEN and CDR2 SYDVKM. The length of the CDR3 is 15 residues. V lost 6 bases and J lost 2; bases outside the gene matches: 8. In DNA, the CDR3 is TGTGCCAGCAGAATATCAGCGGGAGGCACCTACGAGCAGTACTTC. Translating gives CASRISAGGTYEQYF.

The chain is built from TRBV5-1 and TRBJ2-2; TRBD1 matches 10 bases. Germline assignment: CDR1 SGHRS and CDR2 YFSETQ. There are 15 residues in the CDR3. J was trimmed by 5 bases and V by 4 bases; bases with no gene match: 5. This CDR3 reads CASSQGQGMTGELFF. The CDR3 nucleotides are TGCGCCAGCAGCCAGGGACAGGGGATGACCGGGGAGCTGTTTTTT.

CDR3 coding DNA: TGTGCCAGTAGTTCGGAGGGGGCGGTCTACGAGCAGTACTTC. Its translation: CASSSEGAVYEQYF. The chain couples TRBV19 to TRBJ2-7, with D possibly matching TRBD1 (7 bases). Germline V CDR1 and CDR2: LNHDA, SQIVND (reference sequence). V shed 5 bases and J shed 3 bases, with 14 bases lying between them. The CDR3 runs to 14 residues.

This rearrangement joins TRBV2 to TRBJ2-2; TRBD2 matches 7 bases. V shed 8 bases and J 3 bases; nucleotides not matched to a gene: 9. The germline gives CDR1 SNHLY, CDR2 FYNNEI. The CDR3 extends over 15 amino acids. Written as DNA, the CDR3 is TGTGCCAGCGGAGGTCGGCTAGCGGACACCGGGGAGCTGTTTTTT. Translated: CASGGRLADTGELFF.